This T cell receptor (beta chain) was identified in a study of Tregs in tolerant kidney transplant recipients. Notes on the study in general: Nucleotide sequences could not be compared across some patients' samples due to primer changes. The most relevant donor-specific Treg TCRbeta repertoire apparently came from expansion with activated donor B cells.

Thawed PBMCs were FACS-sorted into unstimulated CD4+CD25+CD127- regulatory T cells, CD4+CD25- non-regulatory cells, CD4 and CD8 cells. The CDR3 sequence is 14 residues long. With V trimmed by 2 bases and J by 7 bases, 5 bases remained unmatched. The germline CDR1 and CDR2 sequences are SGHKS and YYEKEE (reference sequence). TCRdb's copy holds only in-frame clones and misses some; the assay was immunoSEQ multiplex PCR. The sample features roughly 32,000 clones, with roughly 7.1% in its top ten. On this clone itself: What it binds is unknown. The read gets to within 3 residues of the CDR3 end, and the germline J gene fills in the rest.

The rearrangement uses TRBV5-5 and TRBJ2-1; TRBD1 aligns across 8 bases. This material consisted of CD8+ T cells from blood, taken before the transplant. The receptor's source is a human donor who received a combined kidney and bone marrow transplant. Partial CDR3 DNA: TGTGCCAGCAGCTTTGGACAGGGTTGGAATGAG. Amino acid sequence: CASSFGQGWNE. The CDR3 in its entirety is CASSFGQGWNEQFF.